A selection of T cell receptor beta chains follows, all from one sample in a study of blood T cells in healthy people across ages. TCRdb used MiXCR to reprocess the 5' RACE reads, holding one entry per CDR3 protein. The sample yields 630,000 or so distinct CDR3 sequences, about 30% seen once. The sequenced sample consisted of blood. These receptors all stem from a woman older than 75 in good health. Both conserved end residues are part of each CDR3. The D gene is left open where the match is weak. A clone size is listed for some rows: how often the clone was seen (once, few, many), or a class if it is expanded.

TGTGCCAGTAGGGGCGGGGGAGGGCCAGAGGTCTTC,CASRGGGGPEVF,TRBV19,TRBD2,.,TRBJ2-1
TGCAGCGTTGAAGACCCCGGACAGATCCACGAGCAGTACTTC,CSVEDPGQIHEQYF,TRBV29-1,.,many,TRBJ2-7
TGTGCCAGCTCACCCGAGATTAAAAACATTCAGTACTTC,CASSPEIKNIQYF,TRBV18,.,many,TRBJ2-4
TGTGCCTGGACCTTGGGACTAGCGGGGCCAGAGACCCAGTACTTC,CAWTLGLAGPETQYF,TRBV30,TRBD2,.,TRBJ2-5
TGCGCCAGCAGCTCCGGGACGGGAATCTACAATGAGCAGTTCTTC,CASSSGTGIYNEQFF,TRBV5-1,.,few,TRBJ2-1
TGTGCCAGCAGCTTAGATGGTGGGACTCCGAACACTGAAGCTTTCTTT,CASSLDGGTPNTEAFF,TRBV7-2,.,.,TRBJ1-1
TGTGCCAGCAGCCAATCCTCTAGCAATCAGCCCCAGCATTTT,CASSQSSSNQPQHF,TRBV7-9,.,few,TRBJ1-5
TGTGCCAGCGGCACAGGGGGCAATGCTAATGAAAAACTGTTTTTT,CASGTGGNANEKLFF,TRBV27,TRBD1,.,TRBJ1-4
TGTGCCAGCAGTGAGGGGACAGGGATCGGCAATCAGCCCCAGCATTTT,CASSEGTGIGNQPQHF,TRBV6-1,TRBD1,few,TRBJ1-5
TGTGCCACCGATAGCCCTGGGGCCAACGTCCTGACTTTC,CATDSPGANVLTF,TRBV15,.,many,TRBJ2-6
TGTGCCACCAAGGGACTGAGAGGCAATCAGCCCCAGCATTTT,CATKGLRGNQPQHF,TRBV6-2/TRBV6-3,.,.,TRBJ1-5
TGTGCCAGCAGACTTACAGGGACTGGGGCCAACGTCCTGACTTTC,CASRLTGTGANVLTF,TRBV12-3/TRBV12-4,.,many,TRBJ2-6
TGCAGCGTTTCCGGGACTAGCGGAACCCCCTACGAGCAGTACTTC,CSVSGTSGTPYEQYF,TRBV29-1,TRBD2,many,TRBJ2-7
TGCGCCAGCAGCTTGGGAATAACGGATTCACCCCTCCACTTT,CASSLGITDSPLHF,TRBV5-1,.,few,TRBJ1-6
TGTGCCAGCAGCTCCCTGACTAGCCGCAACGAGCAGTACTTC,CASSSLTSRNEQYF,TRBV5-6,TRBD2,.,TRBJ2-7
TGTGCCTGGACAAGCCGCTGGAATTCACCCCTCCACTTT,CAWTSRWNSPLHF,TRBV30,.,few,TRBJ1-6
TGTGCCACGGTTTTAACTGGGGGACAGGGGAACCATCAGCCCCAGCATTTT,CATVLTGGQGNHQPQHF,TRBV10-3,TRBD1,.,TRBJ1-5
TGTGCCAGTAGTATAGGACACCACTCCTACGAGCAGTACTTC,CASSIGHHSYEQYF,TRBV19,.,many,TRBJ2-7
TGTGCCAGCAGCTTACTTACCTCGACGGGACCCCTCCACTTT,CASSLLTSTGPLHF,TRBV11-2,.,many,TRBJ1-6
TGTGCCAGCAGCTTGGGACTCAATAATTCACCCCTCCACTTT,CASSLGLNNSPLHF,TRBV7-2,.,.,TRBJ1-6